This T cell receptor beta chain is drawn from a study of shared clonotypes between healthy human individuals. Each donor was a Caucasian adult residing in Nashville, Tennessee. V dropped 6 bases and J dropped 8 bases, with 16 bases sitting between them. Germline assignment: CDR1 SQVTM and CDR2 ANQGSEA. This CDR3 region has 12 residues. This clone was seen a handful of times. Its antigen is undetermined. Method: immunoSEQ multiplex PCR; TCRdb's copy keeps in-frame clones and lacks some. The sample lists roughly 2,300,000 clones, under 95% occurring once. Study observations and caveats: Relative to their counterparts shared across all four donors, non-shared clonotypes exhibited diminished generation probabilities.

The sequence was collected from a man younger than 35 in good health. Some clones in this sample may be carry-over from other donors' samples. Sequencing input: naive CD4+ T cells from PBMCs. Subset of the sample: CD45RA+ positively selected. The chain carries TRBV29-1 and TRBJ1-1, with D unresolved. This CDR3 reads CSVWTDGPEAFF. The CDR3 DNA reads TGCAGCGTGTGGACGGATGGGCCCGAAGCTTTCTTT.